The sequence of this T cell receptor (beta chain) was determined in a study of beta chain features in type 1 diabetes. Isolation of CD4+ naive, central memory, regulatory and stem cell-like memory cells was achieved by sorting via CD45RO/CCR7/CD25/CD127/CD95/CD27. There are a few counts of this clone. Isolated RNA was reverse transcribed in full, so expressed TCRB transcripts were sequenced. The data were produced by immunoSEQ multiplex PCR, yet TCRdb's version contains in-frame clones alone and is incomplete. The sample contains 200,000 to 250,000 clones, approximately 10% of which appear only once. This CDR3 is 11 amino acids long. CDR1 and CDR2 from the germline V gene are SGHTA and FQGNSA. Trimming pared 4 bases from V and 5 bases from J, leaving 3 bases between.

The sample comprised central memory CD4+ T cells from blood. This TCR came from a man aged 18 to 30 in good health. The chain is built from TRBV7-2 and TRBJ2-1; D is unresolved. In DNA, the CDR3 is TGTGCCAGCAGCTCAGACAATGAGCAGTTCTTC. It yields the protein CASSSDNEQFF.